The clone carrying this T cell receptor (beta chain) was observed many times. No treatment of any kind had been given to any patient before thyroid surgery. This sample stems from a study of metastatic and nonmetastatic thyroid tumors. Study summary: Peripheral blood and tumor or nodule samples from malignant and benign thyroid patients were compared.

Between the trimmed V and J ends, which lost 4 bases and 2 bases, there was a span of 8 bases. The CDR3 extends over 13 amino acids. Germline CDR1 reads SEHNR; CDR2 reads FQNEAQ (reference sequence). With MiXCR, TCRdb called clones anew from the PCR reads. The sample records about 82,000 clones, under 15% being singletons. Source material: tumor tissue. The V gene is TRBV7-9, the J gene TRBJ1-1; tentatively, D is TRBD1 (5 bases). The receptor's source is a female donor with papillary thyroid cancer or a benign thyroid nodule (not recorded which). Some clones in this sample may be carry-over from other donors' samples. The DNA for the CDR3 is TGTGCCAGCAGCTGGGGACCCAACACTGAAGCTTTCTTT. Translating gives CASSWGPNTEAFF.